This T cell receptor beta chain comes out of a study of control samples from healthy donors and cancer patients (dated by TCRdb to the early 2020s). Libraries were constructed by the immunoSEQ multiplex PCR assay. TCRdb carries this immuneACCESS record with in-frame sequences only. Its versions omit some clonotypes, under half of them owing to an unresolved V gene in the studies checked, with the rest unexplained. The sample records 100,000 to 150,000 clones, roughly nine tenths of which are singletons. The ten top clones hold 6% to 9.5% of the sample. As to this clone: It has no known antigen specificity. There are no base qualities to consult, and no much larger clone falls within one base.

From the germline V gene, CDR1 is SNHLY and CDR2 is FYNNEI. Taken from cysteine to phenylalanine, the CDR3 has 13 residues. The CDR3 DNA has 39 bases and is translated from base 1. The trim is 6 bases for V and 9 bases for J, with a gap of 12 bases between the germline ends. This sequence uses TRBV2 and TRBJ1-6, with TRBD1 perhaps the D gene, on 5 matching bases. Sequencing was done on a sample of PBMCs. The receptor was derived from a man aged 50 to 60 with head and neck cancer. The sequenced DNA: TGTGCCAGCAGGACAGATTTCGCTTCACCCCTCCACTTT. It encodes CASRTDFASPLHF.